This T cell receptor (beta chain) was profiled in a study of control samples from healthy donors and cancer patients. Here immunoSEQ multiplex PCR was the method, and the copy in TCRdb shows in-frame clones only, minus some. The table shows over 10,000 clones, with approximately 77% occurring only once. CDR1 is SGHNT, CDR2 YYREEE, per germline (reference sequence). V lost 4 bases, J lost 6 bases, and 16 bases lay in between. There are 15 residues in the CDR3. The chain carries TRBV5-4 and TRBJ2-2; D is perhaps TRBD1 or TRBD2 (5 bases each). Source material: formalin-fixed, paraffin-embedded tissue. This sequence originates from a male donor with melanoma. The CDR3 nucleotides read TGTGCCAGCAGCCTCCCGGCAGGGAGAGCCGGGGAGCTGTTTTTT. Protein: CASSLPAGRAGELFF.